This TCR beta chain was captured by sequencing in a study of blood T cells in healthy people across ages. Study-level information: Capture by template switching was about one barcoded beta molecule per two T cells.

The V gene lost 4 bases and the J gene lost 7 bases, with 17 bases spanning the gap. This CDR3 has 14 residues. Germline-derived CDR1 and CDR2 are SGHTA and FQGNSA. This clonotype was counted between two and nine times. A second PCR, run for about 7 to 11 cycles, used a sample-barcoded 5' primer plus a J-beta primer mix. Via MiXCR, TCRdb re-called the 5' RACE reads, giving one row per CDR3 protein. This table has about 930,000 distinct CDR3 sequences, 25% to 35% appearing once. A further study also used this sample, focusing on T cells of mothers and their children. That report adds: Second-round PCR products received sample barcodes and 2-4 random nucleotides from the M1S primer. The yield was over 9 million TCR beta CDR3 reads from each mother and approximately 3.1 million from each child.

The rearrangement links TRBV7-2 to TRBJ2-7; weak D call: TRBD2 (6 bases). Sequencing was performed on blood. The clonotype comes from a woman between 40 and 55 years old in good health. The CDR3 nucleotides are TGTGCCAGCAGCTCGACTAGATGGTCGGGGGAGCAGTACTTC. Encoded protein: CASSSTRWSGEQYF.